This passage covers 13 T cell receptor beta chains from one sample sequenced in a study of blood T cell repertoires in COVID-19. Some clones are missing from TCRdb's copy, which holds only in-frame ones; the method was immunoSEQ multiplex PCR. The top ten hold just under 20% of the sample, which has approximately 110,000 clones, about 76% seen once. What was sequenced was peripheral blood. These receptors came from a woman in her 70s with acute or convalescent COVID-19.

V is TRBV5-1 and J is TRBJ1-6; 10 nucleotides match TRBD1. The ends lost 5 bases at V and 7 bases at J; junction bases unmatched: 6. The V gene's germline CDR1 is SGHRS and CDR2 YFSETQ. There are 15 residues in the CDR3. CDR3: CASRREGQGNSPLHF. The CDR3 bases are TGCGCCAGCAGACGGGAGGGACAGGGGAATTCACCCCTCCACTTT.

The chain couples TRBV5-4 to TRBJ2-5; 9 bases match TRBD1. V gave up 2 bases and J gave up 6 bases; unmatched junction bases: 2. Germline assignment: CDR1 SGHNT and CDR2 YYREEE (reference sequence). CDR3 length equals 13 residues. CDR3 sequence reads: CASSLQGAQTQYF. The DNA of the CDR3 is TGTGCCAGCAGCTTACAGGGGGCGCAGACCCAGTACTTC.

This clone was found a few times. DNA for the CDR3: TGCAGCGCGAGGGGACTGCTGGGCACAGATACGCAGTATTTT. Residues: CSARGLLGTDTQYF. J is TRBJ2-3 and V is TRBV29-1; D is possibly TRBD2 (6 bases). V was trimmed by 7 bases and J by 1 base, leaving 15 bases between them. In germline, CDR1 is SQVTM, CDR2 ANQGSEA. The CDR3 is 14 amino acids.

The CDR3 reads CASRRSSQGAEAFF. The CDR3 DNA is TGTGCCAGCAGGCGATCGTCCCAGGGTGCTGAAGCTTTCTTT. The V gene is TRBV6-5, the J gene TRBJ1-1; D may be TRBD1 (5 bases). Germline loops: CDR1 MNHEY, CDR2 SVGAGI. The CDR3 is made up of 14 amino acids. Trimming left V 6 bases short and J 6 bases short, with 17 bases between.

The V gene is TRBV15, the J gene TRBJ1-1; 7 nucleotides match TRBD1. The CDR3 has 14 amino acids. Germline loops: CDR1 LNHNV, CDR2 YYDKDF (reference sequence). With 7 bases clipped from V and 1 base from J, the junction kept 6 bases outside the gene matches. In DNA form, the CDR3 reads TGTGCCACCAAAAGGGGGCAGGGGAACACTGAAGCTTTCTTT. Its translation: CATKRGQGNTEAFF.

The table lists this clone with a few counts. The chain has TRBV11-2 and TRBJ1-1; maybe TRBD1 (5 bases). The ends were cut back, 5 bases at V and 4 bases at J, with 14 bases in the middle. CDR1 is SGHAT, CDR2 FQNNGV, per germline. The CDR3 runs 14 residues. CDR3 in amino acids: CASSPSWTSTEAFF. In DNA form, the CDR3 reads TGTGCCAGCAGCCCTTCTTGGACAAGCACTGAAGCTTTCTTT. Variable domain in full (rest from reference TRBV11-2 and TRBJ1-1): EAGVAQSPRYKIIEKRQSVAFWCNPISGHATLYWYQQILGQGPKLLIQFQNNGVVDDSQLPKDRFSAERLKGVDSTLKIQPAKLEDSAVYLCASSPSWTSTEAFFGQGTRLTVV.

This clone has only a few counts. This chain uses TRBV19 with TRBJ1-5; the D is unclear. Trimming cost V 7 bases and J 6 bases, with 16 bases left between them. Germline-derived CDR1 and CDR2 are LNHDA and SQIVND (reference sequence). The CDR3 contains 14 residues. The CDR3 nucleotides are TGTGCCAGTATTTCTCCGGGTAGCGCTCAGCCCCAGCATTTT. Translated: CASISPGSAQPQHF.

The genes are TRBV2 and TRBJ2-7; TRBD2 aligns across 7 bases. The CDR3 covers 14 residues. V was pared by 4 bases and J by 0 bases, with 3 bases of the junction left unmatched. From germline, CDR1 is SNHLY and CDR2 FYNNEI. CDR3 protein: CASSVERGSYEQYF. In DNA form, the CDR3 reads TGTGCCAGCAGTGTTGAGCGGGGCTCCTACGAGCAGTACTTC.

This chain uses TRBV18 with TRBJ2-1, with a possible D match to TRBD2 (7 bases). The CDR3 covers 17 residues. Germline V lookup: CDR1 KGHSH, CDR2 LQKENI. V lost 3 bases to trimming and J lost 0 bases, with 15 bases between them. The CDR3 DNA is TGTGCCAGCTCACCCACCGGCGGGGGCAGCTCCTACAATGAGCAGTTCTTC. Its translation is CASSPTGGGSSYNEQFF. The full variable domain, completed using reference TRBV18 and TRBJ2-1, is NAGVMQNPRHLVRRRGQEARLRCSPMKGHSHVYWYRQLPEEGLKFMVYLQKENIIDESGMPKERFSAEFPKEGPSILRIQQVVRGDSAAYFCASSPTGGGSSYNEQFFGPGTRLTVL.

This clone was counted only a few times. The chain combines TRBV5-6 with TRBJ1-6; D unclear. CDR3 size: 15 residues. V dropped 0 bases and J dropped 9 bases, with 13 bases sitting between them. CDR1 is SGHDT and CDR2 is YYEEEE in the germline V gene. CDR3: CASSLGVGGGSPLHF. In DNA form, the CDR3 reads TGTGCCAGCAGCTTGGGGGTAGGAGGCGGTTCACCCCTCCACTTT.

V and J are TRBV10-3 and TRBJ1-4, with 8 bases identical to TRBD1. The V gene's germline CDR1 is ENHRY and CDR2 SYGVKD. V shed 0 bases, J shed 2 bases, and the junction held 2 bases outside the gene matches. This CDR3 is built from 16 residues. The CDR3 DNA reads TGTGCCATCAGTGAGTCAGGACAGGGCACTAATGAAAAACTGTTTTTT. Translated, it gives CAISESGQGTNEKLFF.

The chain joins TRBV5-1 to TRBJ2-5; 14 bases agree with TRBD2. Germline CDR1 is SGHRS and CDR2 is YFSETQ. The length of the CDR3 is 17 residues. J gave up 1 base and V 4 bases, and 6 bases lay outside the gene matches. The CDR3 sequence: CASSRGTSGGAQETQYF. The CDR3 region has the DNA TGCGCCAGCAGCCGCGGGACTAGCGGGGGCGCCCAAGAGACCCAGTACTTC.

The chain joins TRBV7-9 to TRBJ1-3, with D possibly matching TRBD1 (6 bases). The CDR3 covers 16 residues. CDR1 is SEHNR and CDR2 is FQNEAQ in the germline V gene (reference sequence). V gave up 1 base and J gave up 3 bases, with 13 bases separating them. CDR3 sequence (DNA): TGTGCCAGCAGCTTAGTGTCTCAGGGGCTTGGAAACACCATATATTTT. Its translation is CASSLVSQGLGNTIYF. Based on the CDR3 plus reference TRBV7-9 and TRBJ1-3, the full variable domain is DTGVSQNPRHKITKRGQNVTFRCDPISEHNRLYWYRQTLGQGPEFLTYFQNEAQLEKSRLLSDRFSAERPKGSFSTLEIQRTEQGDSAMYLCASSLVSQGLGNTIYFGEGSWLTVV.